Listed below are T cell receptor beta chains from one sample, sequenced in a study of CD8 T cells in Susac syndrome. TCRdb recomputed calls from the immunoSEQ multiplex PCR reads with MiXCR, one row per CDR3 protein. Of tens of thousands of distinct CDR3 sequences in the sample, around 94% were seen once. The specimen sequenced was CD8+ T cells from PBMCs. The source of these receptors is a human donor with Susac syndrome. The CDR3 runs from the conserved cysteine through the conserved F or W. Expanded clones are given a class, and other clones once, few, many or no size at all.

V	size	J	CDR3
TRBV6-2/TRBV6-3	once	TRBJ1-2	CASSYEGTPDTF
TRBV7-3	-	TRBJ1-5	CASATGGGEPQHF
TRBV5-1	-	TRBJ2-1	CASSLTDEQFF
TRBV10-1	-	TRBJ2-7	CASSEGGKQYF
TRBV7-9	-	TRBJ1-4	CASSPKGEKLFF
TRBV12-3/TRBV12-4	-	TRBJ1-5	CASNRGTGEGSNQPQHF
TRBV5-1	once	TRBJ1-6	CASSSANSPLHF
TRBV14	-	TRBJ2-7	CASSQVRSFHEQYF
TRBV7-8	-	TRBJ2-1	CASSQELQGNEQFF
TRBV6-5	few	TRBJ2-7	CASSWTGRSEQYF
TRBV6-5	-	TRBJ2-2	CASSYLPGNTGELFF
TRBV29-1	-	TRBJ1-2	CSVLNPAGGYGYTF
TRBV19	once	TRBJ2-1	CASSSLLDNEQFF
TRBV7-6	-	TRBJ1-6	CASSSIITGNSPLHF
TRBV12-3/TRBV12-4	-	TRBJ1-2	CASSRPGVAPYGYTF
TRBV4-1	-	TRBJ2-2	CASSQISGGELFF
TRBV9	-	TRBJ2-7	CASSPRDRVSEQYF
TRBV24-1	-	TRBJ2-7	CATSESSSSEQYF
TRBV3-1	-	TRBJ2-5	CASSQGRGLALAQETQYF
TRBV5-8	-	TRBJ2-3	CASSPGDGDPSTDTQYF
TRBV2	-	TRBJ2-3	CAVKPGDRDTQYF
TRBV12-3/TRBV12-4	-	TRBJ2-1	CASSVLAGGNEQFF
TRBV20-1	-	TRBJ2-5	CSATDRVRGETQYF
TRBV12-3/TRBV12-4	-	TRBJ2-7	CASSFTAGTSVDEQYF
TRBV7-8	once	TRBJ2-1	CASLLDKNYDEQFF
TRBV11-2	-	TRBJ2-6	CASSLVSWASSGANVLTF
TRBV2	-	TRBJ2-7	CASSERGGGSSYEQYF
TRBV28	-	TRBJ1-5	CASSFSTLAQVPQPQHF
TRBV4-1	-	TRBJ2-2	CASSHPPGLAAGELFF
TRBV7-9	-	TRBJ2-1	CASSLGGQGPSFF
TRBV19	-	TRBJ1-2	CAAGQGLDYGYTF
TRBV3-1	-	TRBJ2-5	CASSQSGGAVGWETQYF
TRBV20-1	-	TRBJ2-5	CSARDPRGAGRETQYF
TRBV27	-	TRBJ1-5	CASSSGQFSAQHF
TRBV6-2/TRBV6-3	-	TRBJ2-6	CASSSTVSGANVLTF
TRBV9	-	TRBJ2-1	CASSAPIDNEQFF
TRBV2	once	TRBJ1-2	CASPHPDGLSYGYTF
TRBV4-1	-	TRBJ2-7	CASSQNTGGGDEQYF
TRBV15	-	TRBJ2-4	CATSRDKGAGTKNIQYF
TRBV19	few	TRBJ1-1	CASESTEAFF
TRBV6-6	-	TRBJ1-4	CASRLRVSTNEKLFF
TRBV9	-	TRBJ2-1	CASSVELAGGEQFF
TRBV4-1	-	TRBJ2-7	CASKEGTGFYEQYF
TRBV2	-	TRBJ2-2	CASSPGQGARELFF
TRBV20-1	-	TRBJ2-3	CSASRGPTDTQYF
TRBV5-1	-	TRBJ1-1	CASSSAGPFTEAFF
TRBV7-9	-	TRBJ2-2	CASRTASNTGELFF
TRBV2	-	TRBJ1-2	CASRGSGYTF
TRBV4-3	-	TRBJ1-3	CASSQDGGTGNTIYF
TRBV29-1	-	TRBJ2-7	CSVAGGFAAYEQYF